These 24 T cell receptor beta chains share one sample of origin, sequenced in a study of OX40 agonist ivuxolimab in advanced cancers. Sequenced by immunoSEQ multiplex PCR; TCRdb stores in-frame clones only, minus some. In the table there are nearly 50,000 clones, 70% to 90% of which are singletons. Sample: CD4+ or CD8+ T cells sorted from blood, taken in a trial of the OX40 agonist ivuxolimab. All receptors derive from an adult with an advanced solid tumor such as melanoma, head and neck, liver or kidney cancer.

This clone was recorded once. CDR3 DNA: TGTGCCAGCAGTTTATCCCTTCCAGGACAGGCCGCCCCAGATACGCAGTATTTT. Its protein product is CASSLSLPGQAAPDTQYF. This chain links TRBV27 with TRBJ2-3; the match to TRBD1 covers 7 bases. This CDR3 has 18 residues. The V segment lost 0 bases and the J segment 4 bases; nucleotides outside the gene matches: 13. CDR1 is MNHEY, CDR2 SMNVEV, per germline (reference sequence).

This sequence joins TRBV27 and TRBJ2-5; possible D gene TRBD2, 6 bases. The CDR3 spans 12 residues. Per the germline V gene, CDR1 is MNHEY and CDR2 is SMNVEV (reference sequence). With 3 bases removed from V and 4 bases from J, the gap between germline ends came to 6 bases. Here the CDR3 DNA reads TGTGCCAGCAGTTTGGAGGGAGAGACCCAGTACTTC. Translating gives CASSLEGETQYF.

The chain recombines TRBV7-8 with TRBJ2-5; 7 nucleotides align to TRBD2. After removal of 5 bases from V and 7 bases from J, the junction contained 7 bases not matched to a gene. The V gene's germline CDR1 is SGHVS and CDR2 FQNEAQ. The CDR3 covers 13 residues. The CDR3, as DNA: TGTGCCAGCAGCATCTCCGGGGAGGGGACCCAGTACTTC. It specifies CASSISGEGTQYF.

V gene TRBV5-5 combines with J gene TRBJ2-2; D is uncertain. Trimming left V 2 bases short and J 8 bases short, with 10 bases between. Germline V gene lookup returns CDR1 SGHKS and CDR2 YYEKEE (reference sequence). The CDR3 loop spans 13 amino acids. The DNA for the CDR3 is TGTGCCAGCAGCTTTGGGCCAGCGGGGGAGCTGTTTTTT. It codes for CASSFGPAGELFF.

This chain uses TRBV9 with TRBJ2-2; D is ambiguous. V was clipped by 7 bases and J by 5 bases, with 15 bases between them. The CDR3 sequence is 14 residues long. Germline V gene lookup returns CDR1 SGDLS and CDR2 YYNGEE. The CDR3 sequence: CASRNQPRTGELFF. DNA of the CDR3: TGTGCCAGCCGTAACCAACCTCGGACCGGGGAGCTGTTTTTT.

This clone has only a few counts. Written as DNA, the CDR3 is TGTGCCAGCAGGTTAGGCGGCAGGGCGGGAGACACCATATATTTT. As protein: CASRLGGRAGDTIYF. The V gene is TRBV27, the J gene TRBJ1-3; TRBD1 is a possible D gene (5 bases). Deletions cut 6 bases from V and 8 bases from J, with 20 bases between. The CDR3 is 15 residues long. Germline assignment: CDR1 MNHEY and CDR2 SMNVEV (reference sequence).

The CDR3 coding sequence is TGCAGTGCTAGTACGGGGGAGACCCAGTACTTC. Amino acid sequence: CSASTGETQYF. The chain has TRBV20-1 and TRBJ2-5, with D perhaps TRBD2 (5 bases). V was clipped by 3 bases and J by 5 bases, with 7 bases between them. CDR3 length: 11 amino acids. The germline CDR1 and CDR2 sequences are DFQATT and SNEGSKA (reference sequence).

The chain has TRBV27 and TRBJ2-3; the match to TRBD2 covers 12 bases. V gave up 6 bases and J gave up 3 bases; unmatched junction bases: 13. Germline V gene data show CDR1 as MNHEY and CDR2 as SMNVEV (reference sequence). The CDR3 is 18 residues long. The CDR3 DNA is TGTGCCAGCAGCGTTGGGGTTCTAGCGGGAGGGCAGACAGATACGCAGTATTTT. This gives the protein CASSVGVLAGGQTDTQYF.

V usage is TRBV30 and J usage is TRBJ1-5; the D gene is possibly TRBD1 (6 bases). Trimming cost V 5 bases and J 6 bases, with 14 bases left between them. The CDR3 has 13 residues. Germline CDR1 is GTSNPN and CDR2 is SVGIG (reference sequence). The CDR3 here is CAWRPGAGQPQHF. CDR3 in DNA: TGTGCCTGGCGTCCGGGGGCTGGTCAGCCCCAGCATTTT.

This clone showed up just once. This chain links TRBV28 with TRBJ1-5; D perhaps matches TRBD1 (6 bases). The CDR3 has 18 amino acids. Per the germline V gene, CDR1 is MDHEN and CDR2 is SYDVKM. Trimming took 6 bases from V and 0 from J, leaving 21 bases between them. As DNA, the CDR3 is TGTGCCAGCAGAACTTTTACTGGACAGATATATAGCAATCAGCCCCAGCATTTT. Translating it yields CASRTFTGQIYSNQPQHF.

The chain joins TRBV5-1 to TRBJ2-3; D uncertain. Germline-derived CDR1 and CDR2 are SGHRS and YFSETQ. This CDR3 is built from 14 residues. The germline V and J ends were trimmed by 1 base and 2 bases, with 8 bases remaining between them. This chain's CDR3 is CASSLRVSTDTQYF. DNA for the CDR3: TGCGCCAGCAGCTTGAGAGTATCCACAGATACGCAGTATTTT. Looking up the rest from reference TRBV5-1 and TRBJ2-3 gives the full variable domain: KAGVTQTPRYLIKTRGQQVTLSCSPISGHRSVSWYQQTPGQGLQFLFEYFSETQRNKGNFPGRFSGRQFSNSRSEMNVSTLELGDSALYLCASSLRVSTDTQYFGPGTRLTVL.

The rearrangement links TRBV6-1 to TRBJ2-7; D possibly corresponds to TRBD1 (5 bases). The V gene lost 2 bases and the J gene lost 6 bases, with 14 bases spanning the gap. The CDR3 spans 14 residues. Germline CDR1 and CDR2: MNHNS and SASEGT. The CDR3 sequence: CASSELGERGEQYF. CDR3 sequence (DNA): TGTGCCAGCAGTGAATTAGGGGAACGTGGCGAGCAGTACTTC.

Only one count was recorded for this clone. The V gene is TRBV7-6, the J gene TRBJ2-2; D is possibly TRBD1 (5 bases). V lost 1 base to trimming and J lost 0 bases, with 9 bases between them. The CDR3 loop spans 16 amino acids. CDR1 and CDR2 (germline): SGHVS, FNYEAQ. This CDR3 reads CASSLGQSANTGELFF. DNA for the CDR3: TGTGCCAGCAGCTTAGGACAGTCCGCGAACACCGGGGAGCTGTTTTTT.

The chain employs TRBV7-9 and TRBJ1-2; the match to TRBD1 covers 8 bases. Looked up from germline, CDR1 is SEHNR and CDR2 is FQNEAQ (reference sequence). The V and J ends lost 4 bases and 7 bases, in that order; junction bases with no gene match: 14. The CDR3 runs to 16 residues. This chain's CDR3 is CASSSDRVGRASGYTF. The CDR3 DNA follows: TGTGCCAGCAGCTCGGACAGGGTGGGGAGGGCCTCTGGCTACACCTTC.

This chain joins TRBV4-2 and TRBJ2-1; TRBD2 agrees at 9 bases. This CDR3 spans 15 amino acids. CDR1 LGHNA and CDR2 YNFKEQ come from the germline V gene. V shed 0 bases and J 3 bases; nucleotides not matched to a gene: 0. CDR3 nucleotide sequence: TGTGCCAGCAGCCAAGAGACTAGCGGCTACAATGAGCAGTTCTTC. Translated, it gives CASSQETSGYNEQFF.

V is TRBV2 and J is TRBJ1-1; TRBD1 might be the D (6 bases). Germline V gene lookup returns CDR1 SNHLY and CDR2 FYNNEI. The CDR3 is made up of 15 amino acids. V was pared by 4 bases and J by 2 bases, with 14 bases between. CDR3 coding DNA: TGTGCCAGCAGTGCTTGGGGGCAGTCAAACACTGAAGCTTTCTTT. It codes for CASSAWGQSNTEAFF.

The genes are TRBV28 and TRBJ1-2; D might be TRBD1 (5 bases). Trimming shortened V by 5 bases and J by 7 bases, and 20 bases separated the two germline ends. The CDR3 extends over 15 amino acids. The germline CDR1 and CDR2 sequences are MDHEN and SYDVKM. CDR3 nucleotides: TGTGCCAGCAGTACCCGAGGGGCCGGGGGTCTTGGCTACACCTTC. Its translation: CASSTRGAGGLGYTF.

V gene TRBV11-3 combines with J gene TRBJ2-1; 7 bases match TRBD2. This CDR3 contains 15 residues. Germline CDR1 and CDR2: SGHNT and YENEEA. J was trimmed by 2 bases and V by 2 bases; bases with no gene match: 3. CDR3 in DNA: TGTGCCAGCAGCTTAAGCCTAGCGGCCTACAATGAGCAGTTCTTC. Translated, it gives CASSLSLAAYNEQFF.

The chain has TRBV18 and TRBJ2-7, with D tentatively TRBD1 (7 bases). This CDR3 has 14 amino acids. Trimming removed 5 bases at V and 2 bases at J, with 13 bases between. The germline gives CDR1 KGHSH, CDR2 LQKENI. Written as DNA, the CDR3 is TGTGCCAGCTCAGCGGGACAGCGCCCCTACGAGCAGTACTTC. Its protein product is CASSAGQRPYEQYF. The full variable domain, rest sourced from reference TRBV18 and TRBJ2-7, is NAGVMQNPRHLVRRRGQEARLRCSPMKGHSHVYWYRQLPEEGLKFMVYLQKENIIDESGMPKERFSAEFPKEGPSILRIQQVVRGDSAAYFCASSAGQRPYEQYFGPGTRLTVT.

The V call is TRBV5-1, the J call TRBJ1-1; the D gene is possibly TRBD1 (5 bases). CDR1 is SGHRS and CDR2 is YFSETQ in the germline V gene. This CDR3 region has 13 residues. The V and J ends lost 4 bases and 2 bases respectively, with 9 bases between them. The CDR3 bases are TGCGCCAGCAGCCCGGGGGGTAACACTGAAGCTTTCTTT. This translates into CASSPGGNTEAFF.

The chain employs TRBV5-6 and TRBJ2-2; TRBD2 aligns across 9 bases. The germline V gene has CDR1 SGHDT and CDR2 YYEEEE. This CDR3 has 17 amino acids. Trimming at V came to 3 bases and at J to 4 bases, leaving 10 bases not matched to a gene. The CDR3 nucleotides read TGTGCCAGCAGCTCCAATATAGCGGGAGTAGTCACCGGGGAGCTGTTTTTT. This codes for CASSSNIAGVVTGELFF.

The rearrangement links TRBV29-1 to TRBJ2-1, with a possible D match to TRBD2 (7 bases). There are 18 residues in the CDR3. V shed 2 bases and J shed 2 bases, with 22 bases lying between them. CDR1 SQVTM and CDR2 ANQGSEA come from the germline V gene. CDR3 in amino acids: CSVERGKALARTYNEQFF. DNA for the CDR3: TGCAGCGTTGAAAGGGGGAAGGCACTAGCGAGGACCTACAATGAGCAGTTCTTC.

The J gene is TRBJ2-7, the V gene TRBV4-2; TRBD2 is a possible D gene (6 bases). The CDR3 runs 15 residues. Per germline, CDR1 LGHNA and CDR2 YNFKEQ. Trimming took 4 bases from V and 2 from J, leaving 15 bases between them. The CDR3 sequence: CASSRESSGTYEQYF. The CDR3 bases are TGTGCCAGCAGCCGCGAGAGTAGCGGCACCTACGAGCAGTACTTC.

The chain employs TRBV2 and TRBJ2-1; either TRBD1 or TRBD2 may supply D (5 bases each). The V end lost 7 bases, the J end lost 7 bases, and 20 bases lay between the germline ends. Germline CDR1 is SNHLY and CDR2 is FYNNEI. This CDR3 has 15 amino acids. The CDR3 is CASTRPRDRQNEQFF. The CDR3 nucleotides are TGTGCCAGCACAAGACCCCGGGACCGCCAAAATGAGCAGTTCTTC.